The next 27 T cell receptor beta chains were all read from a single sample in a study of blood T cell repertoires in COVID-19. The assay was immunoSEQ multiplex PCR, and TCRdb's table has in-frame clones only and misses some. The data show around 200,000 clones, 70% to 90% seen once. Sequenced input: peripheral blood. The receptors shown here come from a middle-aged man with acute or convalescent COVID-19.

The V and J genes are TRBV6-2 or TRBV6-3 and TRBJ2-3; 16 bases fit TRBD2. The CDR3 has 18 residues. Germline values: CDR1 MNHEY, CDR2 SVGEGT. The V segment lost 5 bases and the J segment 2 bases; nucleotides outside the gene matches: 7. The CDR3 nucleotides read TGTGCCAGCAGTATCGGGACTAGCGGGAGGGCTCACACAGATACGCAGTATTTT. As protein: CASSIGTSGRAHTDTQYF.

The rearrangement joins TRBV10-3 to TRBJ2-3, with TRBD1 matching 8 bases. V was pared by 6 bases and J by 4 bases, with 6 bases of the junction left unmatched. CDR3 length equals 14 residues. CDR1 ENHRY and CDR2 SYGVKD come from the germline V gene. CDR3 residues: CAISAGQDSDTQYF. The DNA for the CDR3 is TGTGCCATCAGCGCGGGACAGGACTCAGATACGCAGTATTTT.

This clone is a singleton in its sample. The chain joins TRBV19 to TRBJ2-1; D ambiguous. V was clipped by 2 bases and J by 6 bases, with 11 bases between them. CDR1 and CDR2 from the germline V gene are LNHDA and SQIVND (reference sequence). The CDR3 contains 14 residues. CDR3 amino acids: CASSISYSANEQFF. Here the CDR3 DNA reads TGTGCCAGTAGTATAAGCTACAGTGCCAATGAGCAGTTCTTC.

This chain uses TRBV29-1 with TRBJ2-1, with 7 positions matching TRBD1. The CDR3 loop spans 16 amino acids. The V gene end was trimmed by 2 bases and the J gene end by 1 base; junction bases not matched to a gene: 8. Germline CDR1 and CDR2: SQVTM and ANQGSEA. This chain's CDR3 is CSVETLNRGSYNEQFF. In nucleotides, the CDR3 is TGCAGCGTTGAAACCCTCAACAGGGGTTCCTACAATGAGCAGTTCTTC.

The gene calls are TRBV11-2 and TRBJ2-2; a possible D gene is TRBD2 (6 bases). Germline V CDR1 and CDR2: SGHAT, FQNNGV. The CDR3 sequence is 16 residues long. V dropped 4 bases and J dropped 1 base, with 13 bases sitting between them. The CDR3 here is CASSYPGAVNTGELFF. CDR3 bases: TGTGCCAGCAGCTATCCGGGAGCGGTGAACACCGGGGAGCTGTTTTTT.

The CDR3 spells CASSYRSQVDTQYF. The CDR3 nucleotides are TGTGCCAGCAGTTACCGATCCCAGGTAGATACGCAGTATTTT. The gene calls are TRBV6-5 and TRBJ2-3; D call uncertain. The CDR3 covers 14 residues. Germline V gene lookup returns CDR1 MNHEY and CDR2 SVGAGI. Trimming took 2 bases from V and 5 from J, leaving 11 bases between them.

The chain links TRBV5-1 to TRBJ1-4; 8 bases map to TRBD1. J lost 6 bases, V lost 4 bases, and 2 bases had no gene match. The CDR3 extends over 13 amino acids. CDR1 and CDR2 from the germline V gene are SGHRS and YFSETQ. The CDR3 region has the DNA TGCGCCAGCAGCCAGGGGGCCGATGAAAAACTGTTTTTT. Its translation: CASSQGADEKLFF.

This clone was picked up a small number of times. This chain joins TRBV11-2 and TRBJ1-1; D perhaps matches TRBD1 (6 bases). This CDR3 region has 14 residues. Trimming took 4 bases from V and 4 from J, leaving 13 bases between them. Germline V CDR1 and CDR2: SGHAT, FQNNGV. In nucleotides, the CDR3 is TGTGCCAGCAGCTGGGGGGGCGCGGGCACTGAAGCTTTCTTT. Translation gives CASSWGGAGTEAFF.

This chain links TRBV7-8 with TRBJ1-1; TRBD1 matches 10 bases. Germline CDR1 is SGHVS and CDR2 is FQNEAQ. The CDR3 runs to 16 residues. V shed 6 bases, J shed 5 bases, and the junction held 12 bases outside the gene matches. Here the CDR3 DNA reads TGTGCCAGCAGGGCCCCGGGACAGGGGCGCTGGACTGAAGCTTTCTTT. It is translated as CASRAPGQGRWTEAFF.

The CDR3 spells CASGGPAGGSYNEQFF. DNA of the CDR3: TGTGCCAGCGGTGGGCCAGCGGGGGGGTCCTACAATGAGCAGTTCTTC. The chain is built from TRBV7-9 and TRBJ2-1, with TRBD2 identical over 10 bases. Germline CDR1 is SEHNR and CDR2 is FQNEAQ (reference sequence). The CDR3 covers 16 residues. Unmatched junction bases numbered 8, after V lost 8 bases and J lost 1 base.

The rearrangement joins TRBV19 to TRBJ1-2; D might be TRBD1 (5 bases). Deletions cut 8 bases from V and 3 bases from J, with 19 bases between. Germline lookup yields CDR1 LNHDA and CDR2 SQIVND (reference sequence). CDR3 length equals 15 residues. The DNA of the CDR3 is TGTGCCAGTTCAACTGGGGGGGTCCCAGACTATGGCTACACCTTC. Translation: CASSTGGVPDYGYTF.

J is TRBJ1-2 and V is TRBV27, with a possible D match to TRBD1 (5 bases). V lost 5 bases, J lost 0 bases, and 13 bases lay in between. The CDR3 loop spans 15 amino acids. CDR1 MNHEY and CDR2 SMNVEV come from the germline V gene (reference sequence). The CDR3 DNA reads as TGTGCCAGCAGTCTTTTAGGGGAAGCTAACTATGGCTACACCTTC. Translating it yields CASSLLGEANYGYTF.

The J gene is TRBJ1-4, the V gene TRBV28; D is ambiguous. Germline V gene sequence: CDR1 MDHEN, CDR2 SYDVKM. V was clipped by 4 bases and J by 4 bases, with 10 bases between them. The CDR3 runs to 14 residues. CDR3 sequence: CASSSDGVNEKLFF. CDR3 nucleotides: TGTGCCAGCAGTTCGGACGGGGTTAATGAAAAACTGTTTTTT.

This clone was counted only a few times. V and J are TRBV7-9 and TRBJ2-2; 12 bases line up with TRBD2. Trimming cost V 0 bases and J 7 bases; bases outside gene matches: 9. The CDR3 has 18 residues. The germline V gene encodes CDR1 SEHNR and CDR2 FQNEAQ (reference sequence). CDR3 in DNA: TGTGCCAGCAGCTTAGCGTTGGCTAGCGGGAGGGCCGGCGGGGAGCTGTTTTTT. Translated, it gives CASSLALASGRAGGELFF.

The rearrangement joins TRBV18 to TRBJ2-3; a weak D match, TRBD2 (6 bases). From germline, CDR1 is KGHSH and CDR2 LQKENI. The length of the CDR3 is 16 residues. V was clipped by 2 bases and J by 1 base, with 13 bases between them. This CDR3 reads CASSPSLALRTDTQYF. The CDR3 DNA follows: TGTGCCAGCTCACCAAGCCTAGCGTTGCGCACAGATACGCAGTATTTT.

This sequence joins TRBV6-5 and TRBJ2-1, with no clear D. Germline values: CDR1 MNHEY, CDR2 SVGAGI. V lost 3 bases and J 8 bases, leaving 11 bases between the germline ends. The CDR3 consists of 13 residues. This CDR3 is CASSYPNRDEQFF. The CDR3 DNA sequence: TGTGCCAGCAGTTATCCAAACCGGGATGAGCAGTTCTTC.

The chain carries TRBV6-5 and TRBJ2-7; 9 positions agree with TRBD2. The trim removed 6 bases at V and 7 bases at J, leaving 13 bases unmatched. Per the germline V gene, CDR1 is MNHEY and CDR2 is SVGAGI. The CDR3 is 15 residues long. The CDR3 protein is CASRRRGGRADEQYF. The DNA of the CDR3 is TGTGCCAGCAGACGGCGGGGCGGGAGGGCTGATGAGCAGTACTTC.

The rearrangement uses TRBV19 and TRBJ2-7, with D maybe TRBD2 (5 bases). V lost 5 bases and J 2 bases, leaving 13 bases between the germline ends. This CDR3 comprises 14 residues. Germline V lookup: CDR1 LNHDA, CDR2 SQIVND (reference sequence). The chain's CDR3 is CASSSGLGPYEQYF. In nucleotides, the CDR3 is TGTGCCAGTAGTTCCGGACTGGGCCCCTACGAGCAGTACTTC.

This CDR3 is CASSLRDSFPYEQYF. The CDR3 bases are TGCGCCAGCAGCTTGAGGGACAGCTTCCCCTACGAGCAGTACTTC. This chain connects TRBV5-1 to TRBJ2-7, with 7 bases identical to TRBD1. V lost 1 base and J lost 2; bases outside the gene matches: 6. The CDR3 sequence is 15 residues long. Germline loops: CDR1 SGHRS, CDR2 YFSETQ.

The chain is built from TRBV5-4 and TRBJ2-5, with 8 nucleotides matching TRBD2. Germline trimming cut 4 bases from V and 5 bases from J; bases unmatched to any gene: 16. Germline V gives CDR1 SGHNT, CDR2 YYREEE (reference sequence). There are 17 residues in the CDR3. CDR3 sequence: CASSLNPSSGGRETQYF. In DNA form, the CDR3 reads TGTGCCAGCAGCCTCAACCCTTCGAGCGGGGGACGGGAGACCCAGTACTTC.

The chain uses TRBV2 and TRBJ1-1; D remains unclear. The germline V gene has CDR1 SNHLY and CDR2 FYNNEI. V was cut by 4 bases and J by 1 base, with 13 bases left in between. This CDR3 spans 15 amino acids. Here the CDR3 DNA reads TGTGCCAGCAGTGTAGCCGGAGTGCCGAACACTGAAGCTTTCTTT. Its translation: CASSVAGVPNTEAFF. Using reference TRBV2 and TRBJ1-1 for the parts outside the CDR3, the full variable domain is EPEVTQTPSHQVTQMGQEVILRCVPISNHLYFYWYRQILGQKVEFLVSFYNNEISEKSEIFDDQFSVERPDGSNFTLKIRSTKLEDSAMYFCASSVAGVPNTEAFFGQGTRLTVV.

The V gene is TRBV6-5, the J gene TRBJ2-7, with a tentative D call TRBD2 (6 bases). Germline CDR1 MNHEY, CDR2 SVGAGI. The CDR3 runs 14 residues. Trimming cost V 6 bases and J 2 bases, with 14 bases left between them. Here the CDR3 DNA reads TGTGCCAGCAGGAGAGCAGGGACTGCCTACGAGCAGTACTTC. It yields the protein CASRRAGTAYEQYF.

This chain uses TRBV9 with TRBJ1-2; maybe TRBD1 (5 bases). The germline V gene encodes CDR1 SGDLS and CDR2 YYNGEE. CDR3 length equals 16 residues. V was clipped by 2 bases and J by 3 bases, with 17 bases between them. CDR3 DNA: TGTGCCAGCAGCGTCTCATGGGGGGTCCTAGACTATGGCTACACCTTC. This sequence encodes CASSVSWGVLDYGYTF.

This rearrangement joins TRBV5-1 to TRBJ1-5; TRBD1 agrees at 8 bases. Germline CDR1 is SGHRS and CDR2 is YFSETQ. This CDR3 region has 16 residues. The V segment lost 1 base and the J segment 1 base; nucleotides outside the gene matches: 4. CDR3 loop: CASSLSGQGSNQPQHF. CDR3 bases: TGCGCCAGCAGCTTGTCAGGACAGGGAAGCAATCAGCCCCAGCATTTT.

This clone has at least ten counts. The chain couples TRBV18 to TRBJ2-7; 9 nucleotides match TRBD2. The CDR3 has 16 residues. The ends lost 5 bases at V and 1 base at J; junction bases unmatched: 9. CDR1 and CDR2 from the germline V gene are KGHSH and LQKENI. The CDR3 bases are TGTGCCAGCTCATCGTCCGGGACTAGCTCTTCCTACGAGCAGTACTTC. Its translation: CASSSSGTSSSYEQYF.

The chain has TRBV7-6 and TRBJ2-7, with 10 bases aligning to TRBD1. The CDR3 contains 16 residues. V lost 5 bases, J lost 2 bases, and 9 bases stayed unmatched. Looked up from germline, CDR1 is SGHVS and CDR2 is FNYEAQ. As DNA, the CDR3 is TGTGCCAGCAGCCAAATCGGACAGGGGGGAACCTACGAGCAGTACTTC. Residues: CASSQIGQGGTYEQYF.

This clone showed up just a few times. V and J are TRBV9 and TRBJ2-2, with D perhaps matching TRBD2 (6 bases). V dropped 4 bases and J dropped 2 bases, with 12 bases sitting between them. This CDR3 spans 15 amino acids. The V gene's germline CDR1 is SGDLS and CDR2 YYNGEE. CDR3 coding DNA: TGTGCCAGCAGCCCCACCGGGACTAACACCGGGGAGCTGTTTTTT. It encodes CASSPTGTNTGELFF.